This TCR beta chain was found in a study of glioma-infiltrating T cells. Amplification of TCR alpha and beta CDR3 regions from RNA used iRepertoire nested multiplex PCR. Tissue mRNA or PBMC total RNA, roughly 90-400 ng, went into one-step reverse transcription and amplification. TCRdb passed the multiplex PCR reads through MiXCR, listing each CDR3 protein once. Of approximately 40,000 distinct CDR3 sequences in the sample, about 22% were seen once. CDR1 is MDHEN and CDR2 is SYDVKM in the germline V gene. There are 13 residues in the CDR3. The V gene lost 6 bases and the J gene lost 5 bases, with 13 bases spanning the gap. Findings and limits, study-wide: Above-expected tissue-blood divergence occurred in all gliomas, most in low-grade ones. Very few CDR3 sequences were shared between tissue and blood.

This clonotype came up many times. The antigen remains unidentified. This rearrangement joins TRBV28 to TRBJ1-1, with D possibly TRBD1 on 6 matching bases. Sequencing was done on a sample of glioma tissue, nonneoplastic brain tissue, or PBMCs (not recorded which). This receptor was identified in a human donor with low-grade glioma or glioblastoma, undergoing nonglioma brain surgery, or in good health (not recorded which). CDR3 nucleotides: TGTGCCAGCAGCGGGGGGGGCTTAACTGAAGCTTTCTTT. Translating gives CASSGGGLTEAFF.